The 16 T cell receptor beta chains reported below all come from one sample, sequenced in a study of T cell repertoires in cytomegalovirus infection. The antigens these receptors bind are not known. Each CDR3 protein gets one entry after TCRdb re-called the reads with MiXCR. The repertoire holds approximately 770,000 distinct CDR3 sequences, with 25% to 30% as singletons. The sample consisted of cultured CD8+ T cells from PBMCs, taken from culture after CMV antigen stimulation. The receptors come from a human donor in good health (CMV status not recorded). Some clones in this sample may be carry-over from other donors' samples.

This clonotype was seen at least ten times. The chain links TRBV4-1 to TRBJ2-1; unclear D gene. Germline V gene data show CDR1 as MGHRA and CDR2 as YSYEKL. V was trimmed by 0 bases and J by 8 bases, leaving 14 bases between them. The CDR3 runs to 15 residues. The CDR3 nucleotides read TGCGCCAGCAGCCAAGAAGCCGAGTTTGAGCATGAGCAGTTCTTC. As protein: CASSQEAEFEHEQFF.

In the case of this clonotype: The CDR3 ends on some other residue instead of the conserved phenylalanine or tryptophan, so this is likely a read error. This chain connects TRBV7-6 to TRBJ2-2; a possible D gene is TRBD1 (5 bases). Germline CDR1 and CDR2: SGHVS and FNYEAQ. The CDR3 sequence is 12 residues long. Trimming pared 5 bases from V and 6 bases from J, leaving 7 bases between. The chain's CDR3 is CASSPGSGELFV. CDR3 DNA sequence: TGTGCCAGCAGCCCAGGGTCCGGGGAGCTGTTTGTT.

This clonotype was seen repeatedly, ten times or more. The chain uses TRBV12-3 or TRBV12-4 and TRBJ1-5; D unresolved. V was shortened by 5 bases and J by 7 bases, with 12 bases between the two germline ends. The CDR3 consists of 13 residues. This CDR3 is CASSVSPGQPQHF. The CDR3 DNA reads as TGTGCCAGCAGTGTCTCCCCGGGGCAGCCCCAGCATTTT.

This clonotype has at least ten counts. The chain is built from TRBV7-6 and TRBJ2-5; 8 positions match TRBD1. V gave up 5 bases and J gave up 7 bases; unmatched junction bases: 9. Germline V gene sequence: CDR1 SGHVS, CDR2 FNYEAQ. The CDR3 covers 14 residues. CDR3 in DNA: TGTGCCAGCAGCGGACAGGGACCTCCGTGGACCCAGTACTTC. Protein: CASSGQGPPWTQYF.

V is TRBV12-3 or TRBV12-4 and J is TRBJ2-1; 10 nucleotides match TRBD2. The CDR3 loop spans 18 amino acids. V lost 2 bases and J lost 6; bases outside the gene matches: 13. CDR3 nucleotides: TGTGCCAGCAGTTTACGGTCCGAATCCGGACTAGCGGTCAATGAGCAGTTCTTC. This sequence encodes CASSLRSESGLAVNEQFF.

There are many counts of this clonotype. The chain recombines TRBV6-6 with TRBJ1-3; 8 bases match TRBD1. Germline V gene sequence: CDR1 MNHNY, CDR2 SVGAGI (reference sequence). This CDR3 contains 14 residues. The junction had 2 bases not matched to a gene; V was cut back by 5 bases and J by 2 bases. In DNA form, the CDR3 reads TGTGCCAGCAGTCCGGACAGGGCTGGAAACACCATATATTTT. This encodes CASSPDRAGNTIYF.

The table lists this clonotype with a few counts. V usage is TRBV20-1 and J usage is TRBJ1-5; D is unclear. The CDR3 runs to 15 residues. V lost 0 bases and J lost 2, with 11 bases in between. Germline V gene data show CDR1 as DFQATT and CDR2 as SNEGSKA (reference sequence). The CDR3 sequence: CSARDNSWGNQPQHF. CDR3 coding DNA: TGCAGTGCTAGAGATAACTCGTGGGGCAATCAGCCCCAGCATTTT.

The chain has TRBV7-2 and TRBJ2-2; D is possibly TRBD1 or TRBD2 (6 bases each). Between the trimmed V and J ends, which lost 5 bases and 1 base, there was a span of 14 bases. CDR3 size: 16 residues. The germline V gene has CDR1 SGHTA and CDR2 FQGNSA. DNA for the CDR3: TGTGCCAGCAGCCCTTACCGGGGGCAGAACACCGGGGAGCTGTTTTTT. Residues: CASSPYRGQNTGELFF.

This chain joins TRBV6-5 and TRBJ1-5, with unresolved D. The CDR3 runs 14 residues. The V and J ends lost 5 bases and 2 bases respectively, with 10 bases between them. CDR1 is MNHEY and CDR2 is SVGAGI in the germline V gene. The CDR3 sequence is CASSGQFGNQPQHF. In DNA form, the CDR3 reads TGTGCCAGCAGTGGCCAATTTGGCAATCAGCCCCAGCATTTT.

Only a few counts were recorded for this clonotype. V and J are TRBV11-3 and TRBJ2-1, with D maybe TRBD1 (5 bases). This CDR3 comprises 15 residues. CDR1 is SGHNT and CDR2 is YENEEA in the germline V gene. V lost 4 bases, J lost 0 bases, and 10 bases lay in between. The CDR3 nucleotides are TGTGCCAGCAGCTCCCGACAGAGCTCCTACAATGAGCAGTTCTTC. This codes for CASSSRQSSYNEQFF.

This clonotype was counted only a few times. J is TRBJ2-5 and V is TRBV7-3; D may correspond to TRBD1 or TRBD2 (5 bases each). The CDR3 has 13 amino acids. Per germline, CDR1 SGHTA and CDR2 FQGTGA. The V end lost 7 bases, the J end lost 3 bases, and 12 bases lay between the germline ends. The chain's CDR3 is CASTDRGEETQYF. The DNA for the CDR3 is TGTGCCAGCACCGACCGAGGGGAAGAGACCCAGTACTTC.

The CDR3 is CASSQADSLLDNEQFF. The CDR3 bases are TGTGCCAGCAGCCAAGCGGATAGCCTCCTCGACAATGAGCAGTTCTTC. The J gene is TRBJ2-1, the V gene TRBV14; D remains unclear. Looked up from germline, CDR1 is SGHDN and CDR2 is FVKESK. The CDR3 consists of 16 residues. The V end lost 1 base, the J end lost 5 bases, and 15 bases lay between the germline ends.

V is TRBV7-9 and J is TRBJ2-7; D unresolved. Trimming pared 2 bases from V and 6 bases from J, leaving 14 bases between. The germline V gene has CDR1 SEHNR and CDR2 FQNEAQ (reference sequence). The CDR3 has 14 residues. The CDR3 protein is CASSLLGYASEQYF. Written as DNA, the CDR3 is TGTGCCAGCAGCTTACTAGGGTATGCAAGCGAGCAGTACTTC.

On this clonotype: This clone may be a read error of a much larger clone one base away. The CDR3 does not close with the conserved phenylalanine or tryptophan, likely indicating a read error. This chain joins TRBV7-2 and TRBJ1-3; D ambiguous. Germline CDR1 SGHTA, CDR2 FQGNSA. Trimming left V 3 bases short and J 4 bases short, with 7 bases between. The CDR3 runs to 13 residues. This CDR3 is CASSLSRGNTIYS. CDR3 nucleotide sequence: TGTGCCAGCAGCTTGTCCAGAGGAAACACCATATATTCT.

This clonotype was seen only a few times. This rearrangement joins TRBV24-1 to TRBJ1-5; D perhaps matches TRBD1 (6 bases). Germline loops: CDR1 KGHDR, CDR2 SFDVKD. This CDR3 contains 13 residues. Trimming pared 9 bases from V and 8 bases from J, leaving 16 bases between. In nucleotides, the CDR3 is TGTGCCACCGCTCGGGGGGGCAGGGAGCCCCAGCATTTT. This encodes CATARGGREPQHF.

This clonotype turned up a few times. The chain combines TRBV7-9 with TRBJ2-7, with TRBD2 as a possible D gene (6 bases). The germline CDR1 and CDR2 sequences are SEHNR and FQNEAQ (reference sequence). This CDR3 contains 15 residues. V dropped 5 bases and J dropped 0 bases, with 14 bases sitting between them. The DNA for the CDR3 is TGTGCCAGCAGCAACATAGCGGAGACCTCCTACGAGCAGTACTTC. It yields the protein CASSNIAETSYEQYF.